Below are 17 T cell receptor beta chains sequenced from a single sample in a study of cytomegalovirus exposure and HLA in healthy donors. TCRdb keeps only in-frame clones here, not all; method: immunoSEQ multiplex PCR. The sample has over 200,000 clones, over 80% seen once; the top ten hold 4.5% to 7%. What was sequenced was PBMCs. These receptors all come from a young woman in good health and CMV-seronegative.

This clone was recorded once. The CDR3 sequence is CASSVEGQENTEAFF. CDR3 bases: TGCGCCAGCAGCGTAGAGGGACAGGAGAACACTGAAGCTTTCTTT. V is TRBV5-1 and J is TRBJ1-1; TRBD1 agrees at 8 bases. Looked up from germline, CDR1 is SGHRS and CDR2 is YFSETQ. After removal of 4 bases from V and 1 base from J, the junction contained 6 bases not matched to a gene. CDR3 size: 15 residues.

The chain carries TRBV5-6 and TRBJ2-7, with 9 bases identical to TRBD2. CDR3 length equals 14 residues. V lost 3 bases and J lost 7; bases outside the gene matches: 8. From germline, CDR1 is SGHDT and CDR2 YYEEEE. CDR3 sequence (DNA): TGTGCCAGCAGCTCCGGACTAGCGATGGAGGAGCAGTACTTC. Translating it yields CASSSGLAMEEQYF.

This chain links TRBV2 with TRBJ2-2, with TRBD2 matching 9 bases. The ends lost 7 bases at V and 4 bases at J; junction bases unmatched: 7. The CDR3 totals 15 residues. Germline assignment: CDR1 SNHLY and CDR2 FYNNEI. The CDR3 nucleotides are TGTGCCAGCACGAGTAGCGGGAGTGGCACCGGGGAGCTGTTTTTT. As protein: CASTSSGSGTGELFF. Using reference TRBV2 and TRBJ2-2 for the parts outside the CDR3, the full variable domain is EPEVTQTPSHQVTQMGQEVILRCVPISNHLYFYWYRQILGQKVEFLVSFYNNEISEKSEIFDDQFSVERPDGSNFTLKIRSTKLEDSAMYFCASTSSGSGTGELFFGEGSRLTVL.

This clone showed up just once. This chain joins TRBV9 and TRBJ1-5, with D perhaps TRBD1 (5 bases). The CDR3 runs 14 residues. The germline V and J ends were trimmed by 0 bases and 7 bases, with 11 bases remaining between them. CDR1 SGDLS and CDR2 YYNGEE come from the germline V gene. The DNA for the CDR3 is TGTGCCAGCAGCGTAGAGGCAGGGAACCAGCCCCAGCATTTT. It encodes CASSVEAGNQPQHF.

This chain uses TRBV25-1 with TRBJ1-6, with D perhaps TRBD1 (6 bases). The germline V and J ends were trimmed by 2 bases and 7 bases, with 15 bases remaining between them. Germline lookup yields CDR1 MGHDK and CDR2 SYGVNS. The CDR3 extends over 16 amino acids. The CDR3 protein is CASSEPEGGPNSPLHF. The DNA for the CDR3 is TGTGCCAGCAGTGAACCCGAGGGGGGGCCAAATTCACCCCTCCACTTT.

The CDR3 coding sequence is TGTGCCAGCAAAGAGGCAACAGTAGAGTTCTTC. Its protein is CASKEATVEFF. The chain employs TRBV2 and TRBJ2-1; no reliable D call. Germline CDR1 reads SNHLY; CDR2 reads FYNNEI. The CDR3 has 11 residues. Trimming cost V 7 bases and J 14 bases, with 15 bases left between them.

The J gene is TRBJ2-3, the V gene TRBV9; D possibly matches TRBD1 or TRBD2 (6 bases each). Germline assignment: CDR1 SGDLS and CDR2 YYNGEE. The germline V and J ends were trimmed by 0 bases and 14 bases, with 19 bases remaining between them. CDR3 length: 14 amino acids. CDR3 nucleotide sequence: TGTGCCAGCAGCGTAGGGTCAGGAGGGGGTGCCAGGTATTTT. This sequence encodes CASSVGSGGGARYF.

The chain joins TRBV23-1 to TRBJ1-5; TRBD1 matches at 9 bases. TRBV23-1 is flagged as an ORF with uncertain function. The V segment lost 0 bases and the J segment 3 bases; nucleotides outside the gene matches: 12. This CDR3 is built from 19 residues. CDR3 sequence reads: CASSQSGTGWKDLNQPQHF. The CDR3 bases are TGCGCCAGCAGTCAATCCGGGACAGGGTGGAAGGATCTCAATCAGCCCCAGCATTTT.

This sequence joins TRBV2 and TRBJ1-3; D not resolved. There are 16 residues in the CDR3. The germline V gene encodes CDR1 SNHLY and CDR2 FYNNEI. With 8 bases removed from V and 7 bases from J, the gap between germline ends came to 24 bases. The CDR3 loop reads CASRADGISGSNTIYF. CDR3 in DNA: TGTGCCAGCCGTGCCGACGGTATCTCGGGTAGCAACACCATATATTTT.

The CDR3 is CASSLEARGGSGYTF. Here the CDR3 DNA reads TGTGCCAGCAGCTTGGAGGCTAGGGGGGGAAGTGGCTACACCTTC. The chain combines TRBV5-4 with TRBJ1-2, with D possibly TRBD1 on 6 matching bases. The CDR3 runs 15 residues. V was trimmed by 0 bases and J by 7 bases, leaving 16 bases between them. Germline V gives CDR1 SGHNT, CDR2 YYREEE (reference sequence).

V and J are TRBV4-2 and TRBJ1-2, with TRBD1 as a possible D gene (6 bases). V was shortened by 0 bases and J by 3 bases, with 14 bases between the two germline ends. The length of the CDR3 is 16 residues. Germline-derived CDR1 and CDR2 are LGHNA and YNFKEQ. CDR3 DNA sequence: TGTGCCAGCAGCCAAGAGGAGCAGGGGAGGTACTATGGCTACACCTTC. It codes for CASSQEEQGRYYGYTF.

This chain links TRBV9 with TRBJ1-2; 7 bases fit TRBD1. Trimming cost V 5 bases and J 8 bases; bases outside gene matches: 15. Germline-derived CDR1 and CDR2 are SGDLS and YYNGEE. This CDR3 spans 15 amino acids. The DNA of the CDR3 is TGTGCCAGCAGAAAGGGGGCAGGGGTACTTGAAGGCTACACCTTC. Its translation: CASRKGAGVLEGYTF.

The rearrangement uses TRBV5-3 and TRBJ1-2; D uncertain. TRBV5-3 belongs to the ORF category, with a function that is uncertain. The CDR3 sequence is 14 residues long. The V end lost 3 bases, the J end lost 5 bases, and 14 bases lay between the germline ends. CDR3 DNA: TGTGCCAGAAGCTACGCCCTGGTCGTTTATGGCTACACCTTC. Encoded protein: CARSYALVVYGYTF.

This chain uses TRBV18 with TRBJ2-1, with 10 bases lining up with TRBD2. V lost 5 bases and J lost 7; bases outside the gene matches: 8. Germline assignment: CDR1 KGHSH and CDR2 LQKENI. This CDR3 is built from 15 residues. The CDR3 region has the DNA TGTGCCAGCTCATGGTCTAGCGGGAGTGCGAATGAGCAGTTCTTC. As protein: CASSWSSGSANEQFF.

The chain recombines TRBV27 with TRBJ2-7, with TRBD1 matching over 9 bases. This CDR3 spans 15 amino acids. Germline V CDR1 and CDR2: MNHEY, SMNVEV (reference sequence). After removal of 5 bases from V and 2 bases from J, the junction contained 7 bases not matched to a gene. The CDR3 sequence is CASSRSGTGTYEQYF. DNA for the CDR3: TGTGCCAGCAGTCGCTCCGGGACAGGGACCTACGAGCAGTACTTC.

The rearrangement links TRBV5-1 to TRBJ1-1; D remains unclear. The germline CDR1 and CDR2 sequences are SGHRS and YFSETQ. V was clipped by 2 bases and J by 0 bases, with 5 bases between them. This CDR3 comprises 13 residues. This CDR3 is CASSFAVNTEAFF. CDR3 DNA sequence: TGCGCCAGCAGCTTCGCAGTGAACACTGAAGCTTTCTTT. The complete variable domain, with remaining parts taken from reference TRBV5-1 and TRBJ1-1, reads KAGVTQTPRYLIKTRGQQVTLSCSPISGHRSVSWYQQTPGQGLQFLFEYFSETQRNKGNFPGRFSGRQFSNSRSEMNVSTLELGDSALYLCASSFAVNTEAFFGQGTRLTVV.

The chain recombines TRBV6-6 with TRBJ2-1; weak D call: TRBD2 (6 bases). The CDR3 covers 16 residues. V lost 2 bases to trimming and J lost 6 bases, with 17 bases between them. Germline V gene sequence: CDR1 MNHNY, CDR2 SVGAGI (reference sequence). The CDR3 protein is CASSYKGTSGLNEQFF. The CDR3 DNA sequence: TGTGCCAGCAGTTACAAAGGGACTTCGGGACTCAATGAGCAGTTCTTC.